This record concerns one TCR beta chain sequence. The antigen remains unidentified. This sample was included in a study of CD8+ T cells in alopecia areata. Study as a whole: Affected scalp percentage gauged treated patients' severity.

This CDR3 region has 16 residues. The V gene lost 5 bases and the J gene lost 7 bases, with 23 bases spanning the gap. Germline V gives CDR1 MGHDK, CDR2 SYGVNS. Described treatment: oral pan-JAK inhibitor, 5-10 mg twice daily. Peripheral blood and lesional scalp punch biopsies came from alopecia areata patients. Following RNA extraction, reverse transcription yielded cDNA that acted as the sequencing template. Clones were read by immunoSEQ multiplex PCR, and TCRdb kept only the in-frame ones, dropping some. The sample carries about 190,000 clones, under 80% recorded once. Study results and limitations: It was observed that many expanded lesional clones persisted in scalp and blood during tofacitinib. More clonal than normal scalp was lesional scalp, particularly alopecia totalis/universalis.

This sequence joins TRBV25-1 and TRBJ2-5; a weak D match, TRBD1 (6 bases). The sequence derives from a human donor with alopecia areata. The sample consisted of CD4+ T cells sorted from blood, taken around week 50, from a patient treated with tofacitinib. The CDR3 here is CASSQLPGHLMGTQYF. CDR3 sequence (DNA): TGTGCCAGCAGTCAACTCCCGGGACACCTTATGGGGACCCAGTACTTC.